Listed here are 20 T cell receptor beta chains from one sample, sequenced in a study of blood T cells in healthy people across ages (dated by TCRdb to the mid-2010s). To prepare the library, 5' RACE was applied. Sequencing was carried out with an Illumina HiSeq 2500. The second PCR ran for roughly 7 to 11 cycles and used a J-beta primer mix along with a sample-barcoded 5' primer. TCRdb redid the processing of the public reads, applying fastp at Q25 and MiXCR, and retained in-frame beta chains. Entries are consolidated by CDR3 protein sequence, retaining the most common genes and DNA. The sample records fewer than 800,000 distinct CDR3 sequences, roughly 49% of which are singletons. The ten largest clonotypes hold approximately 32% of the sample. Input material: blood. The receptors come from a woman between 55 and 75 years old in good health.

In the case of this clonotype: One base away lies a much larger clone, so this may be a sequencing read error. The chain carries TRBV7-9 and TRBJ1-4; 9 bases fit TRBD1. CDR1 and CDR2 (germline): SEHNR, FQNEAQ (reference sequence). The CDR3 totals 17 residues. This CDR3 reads CASSKGQGRATNAKLFF. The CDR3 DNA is TGTGCCAGCAGCAAAGGACAGGGGAGGGCGACTAATGCAAAACTGTTTTTT. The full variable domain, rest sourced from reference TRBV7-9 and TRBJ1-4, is DTGVSQNPRHKITKRGQNVTFRCDPISEHNRLYWYRQTLGQGPEFLTYFQNEAQLEKSRLLSDRFSAERPKGSFSTLEIQRTEQGDSAMYLCASSKGQGRATNAKLFFGSGTQLSVL.

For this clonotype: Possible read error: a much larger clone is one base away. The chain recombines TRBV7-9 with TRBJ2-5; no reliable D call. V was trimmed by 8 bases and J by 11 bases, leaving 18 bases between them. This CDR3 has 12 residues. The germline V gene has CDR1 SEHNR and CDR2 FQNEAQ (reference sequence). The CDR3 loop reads CASGLSSNEQYF. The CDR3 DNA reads TGTGCCAGCGGCCTTTCCAGCAATGAGCAGTACTTC.

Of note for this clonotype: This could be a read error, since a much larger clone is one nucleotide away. CDR3 in amino acids: CASSLNGVYNERFF. CDR3 DNA: TGTGCCAGCAGCTTAAATGGCGTCTACAATGAGCGGTTCTTC. The genes are TRBV7-3 and TRBJ2-1, with D unclear. Germline assignment: CDR1 SGHTA and CDR2 FQGTGA. The CDR3 is 14 amino acids.

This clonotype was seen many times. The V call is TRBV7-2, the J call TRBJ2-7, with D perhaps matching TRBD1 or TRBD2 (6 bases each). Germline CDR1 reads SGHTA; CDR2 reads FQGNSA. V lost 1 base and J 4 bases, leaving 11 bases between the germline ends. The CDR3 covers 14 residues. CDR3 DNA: TGTGCCAGCAGCTTAGGACAAGGGGGGTACGAGCAGTACTTC. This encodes CASSLGQGGYEQYF. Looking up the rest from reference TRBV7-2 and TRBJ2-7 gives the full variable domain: GAGVSQSPSNKVTEKGKDVELRCDPISGHTALYWYRQSLGQGLEFLIYFQGNSAPDKSGLPSDRFSAERTGGSVSTLTIQRTQQEDSAVYLCASSLGQGGYEQYFGPGTRLTVT.

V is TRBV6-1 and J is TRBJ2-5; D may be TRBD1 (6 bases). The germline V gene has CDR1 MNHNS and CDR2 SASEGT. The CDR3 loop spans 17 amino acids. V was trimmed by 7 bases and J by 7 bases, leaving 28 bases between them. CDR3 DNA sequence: TGTGCCAGCACCTACAAAACCGTCGACAGGATTGCAGGGACCCAGTACTTC. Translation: CASTYKTVDRIAGTQYF.

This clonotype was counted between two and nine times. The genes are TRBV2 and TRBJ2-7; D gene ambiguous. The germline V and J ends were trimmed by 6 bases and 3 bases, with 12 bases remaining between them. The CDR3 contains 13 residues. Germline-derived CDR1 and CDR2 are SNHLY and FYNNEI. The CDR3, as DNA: TGTGCCAGCAGCTTTGGGGAATTCTACGAGCAGTACTTC. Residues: CASSFGEFYEQYF.

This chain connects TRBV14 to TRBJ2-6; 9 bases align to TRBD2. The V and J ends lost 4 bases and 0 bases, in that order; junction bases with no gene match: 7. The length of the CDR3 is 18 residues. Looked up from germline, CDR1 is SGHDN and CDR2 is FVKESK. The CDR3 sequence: CASSPQLAGYSGANVLTF. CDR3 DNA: TGTGCCAGCAGCCCACAGCTAGCGGGATACTCTGGGGCCAACGTCCTGACTTTC.

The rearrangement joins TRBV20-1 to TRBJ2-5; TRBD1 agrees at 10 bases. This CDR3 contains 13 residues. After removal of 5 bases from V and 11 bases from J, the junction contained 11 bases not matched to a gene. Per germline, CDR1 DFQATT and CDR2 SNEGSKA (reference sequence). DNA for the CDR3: TGCAGTGCTGCGACAGGGGGCGCTGAGGAGCAGTACTTC. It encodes CSAATGGAEEQYF.

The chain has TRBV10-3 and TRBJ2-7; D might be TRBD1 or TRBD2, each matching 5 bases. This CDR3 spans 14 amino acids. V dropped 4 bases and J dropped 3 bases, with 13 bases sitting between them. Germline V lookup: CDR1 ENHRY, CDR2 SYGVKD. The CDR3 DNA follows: TGTGCCATCAGTGTTATGGGGGAAGGCTACGAGCAGTACTTC. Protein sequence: CAISVMGEGYEQYF.

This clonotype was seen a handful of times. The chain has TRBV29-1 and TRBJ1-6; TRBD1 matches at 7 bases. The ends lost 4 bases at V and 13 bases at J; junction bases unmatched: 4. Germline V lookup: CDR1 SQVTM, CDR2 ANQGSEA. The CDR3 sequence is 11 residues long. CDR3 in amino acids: CSVGDSGPLHF. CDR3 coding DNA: TGCAGCGTTGGGGACAGTGGGCCCCTCCACTTT.

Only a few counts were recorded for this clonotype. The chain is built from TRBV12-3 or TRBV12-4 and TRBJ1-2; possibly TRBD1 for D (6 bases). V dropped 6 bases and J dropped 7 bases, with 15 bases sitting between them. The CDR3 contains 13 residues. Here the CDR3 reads CASSPKGGLGYTF. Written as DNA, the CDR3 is TGTGCCAGCAGCCCCAAGGGGGGACTTGGCTACACCTTC.

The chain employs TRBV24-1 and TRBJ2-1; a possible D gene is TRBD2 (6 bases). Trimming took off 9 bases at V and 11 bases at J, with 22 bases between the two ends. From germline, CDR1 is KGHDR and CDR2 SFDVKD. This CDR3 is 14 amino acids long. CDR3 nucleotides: TGTGCCACCCGGGGAAACCCTCCGCGGGACCAGCAGTTCTTC. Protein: CATRGNPPRDQQFF.

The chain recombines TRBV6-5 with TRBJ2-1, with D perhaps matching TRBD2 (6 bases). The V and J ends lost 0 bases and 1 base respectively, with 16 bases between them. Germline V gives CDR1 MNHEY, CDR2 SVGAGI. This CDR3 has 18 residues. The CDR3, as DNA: TGTGCCAGCAGTTACTCGGGGGGAGGCCGAGGGTCCTACAATGAGCAGTTCTTC. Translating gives CASSYSGGGRGSYNEQFF.

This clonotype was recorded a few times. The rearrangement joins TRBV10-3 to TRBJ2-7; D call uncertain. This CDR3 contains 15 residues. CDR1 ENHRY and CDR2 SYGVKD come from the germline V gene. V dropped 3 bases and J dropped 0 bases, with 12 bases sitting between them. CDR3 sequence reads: CAISDWNGSSYEQYF. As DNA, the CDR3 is TGTGCCATCAGTGATTGGAACGGCAGCTCCTACGAGCAGTACTTC.

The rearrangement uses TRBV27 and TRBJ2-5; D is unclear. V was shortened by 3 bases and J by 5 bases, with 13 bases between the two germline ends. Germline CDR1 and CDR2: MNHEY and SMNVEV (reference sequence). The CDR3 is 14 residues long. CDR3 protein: CASSFRAIGETQYF. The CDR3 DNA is TGTGCCAGCAGTTTCCGGGCAATAGGGGAGACCCAGTACTTC.

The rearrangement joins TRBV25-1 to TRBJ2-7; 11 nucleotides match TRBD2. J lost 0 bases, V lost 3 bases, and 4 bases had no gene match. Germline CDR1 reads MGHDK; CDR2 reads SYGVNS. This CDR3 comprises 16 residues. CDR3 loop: CASSDLGTSGSYEQYF. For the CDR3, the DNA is TGTGCCAGCAGTGATTTAGGGACTAGCGGCTCCTACGAGCAGTACTTC.

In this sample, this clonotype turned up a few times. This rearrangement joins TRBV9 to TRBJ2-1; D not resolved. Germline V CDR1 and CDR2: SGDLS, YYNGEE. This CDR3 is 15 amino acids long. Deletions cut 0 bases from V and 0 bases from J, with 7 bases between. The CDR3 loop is CASSVDKSSYNEQFF. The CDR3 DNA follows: TGTGCCAGCAGCGTAGACAAGAGCTCCTACAATGAGCAGTTCTTC.

The CDR3 sequence is CASSQGRRTSSPDTQYF. The CDR3 DNA is TGTGCCAGCAGCCAAGGGCGCCGGACTAGCAGTCCAGATACGCAGTATTTT. The chain employs TRBV3-1 and TRBJ2-3; 8 nucleotides align to TRBD2. Unmatched junction bases numbered 10, after V lost 1 base and J lost 4 bases. Germline CDR1 is LGHDT and CDR2 is YNNKEL (reference sequence). The CDR3 is 17 amino acids.

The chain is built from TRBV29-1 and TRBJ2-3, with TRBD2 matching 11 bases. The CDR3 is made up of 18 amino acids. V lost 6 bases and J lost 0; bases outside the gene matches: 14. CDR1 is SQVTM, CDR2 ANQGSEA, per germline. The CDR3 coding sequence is TGCAGCGTGGACGGGACTAGCGGTGTGGGGGGAAGCACAGATACGCAGTATTTT. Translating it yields CSVDGTSGVGGSTDTQYF.

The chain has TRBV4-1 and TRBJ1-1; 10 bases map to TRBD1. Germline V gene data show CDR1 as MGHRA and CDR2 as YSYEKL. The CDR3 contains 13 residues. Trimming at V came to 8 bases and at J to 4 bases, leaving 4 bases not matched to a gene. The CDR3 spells CASGDRGSTEAFF. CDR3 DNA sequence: TGCGCCAGCGGGGACAGGGGCAGCACTGAAGCTTTCTTT.